What follows describes a single TCR beta chain. What it binds is not known. CDR3 size: 13 residues. Germline V CDR1 and CDR2: SEHNR, FQNEAQ (reference sequence). The germline V and J ends were trimmed by 5 bases and 7 bases, with 11 bases remaining between them. With 60 Vbeta and 13 Jbeta primers, the PCR was carried out. Sequencing was performed with immunoSEQ multiplex PCR; in TCRdb, only in-frame clones are kept and a portion is missing. This sample has roughly 150,000 clones; more than 65% occur once, and the top ten carry approximately 1.3%. The sample belongs to a study of cytomegalovirus exposure and HLA in healthy donors. Study-level points and caveats: When analyzed later, the rates of TCR association showed variation by HLA locus, with DRB1 the most and HLA-C the fewest.

V and J are TRBV7-9 and TRBJ2-2, with D possibly TRBD1 on 7 matching bases. This TCR derives from a man younger than 40 in good health and CMV-seronegative. Sequenced sample: PBMCs. The CDR3, as DNA: TGTGCCAGCAGCCTCAGGGGGGACGGGGAGCTGTTTTTT. As protein: CASSLRGDGELFF.